Given below is one TCR beta chain in context. The sample originates from a study of T-cell reconstitution after alpha-beta-depleted transplantation in children. Germline values: CDR1 KGHSH, CDR2 LQKENI. The CDR3 totals 14 residues. The V and J ends lost 5 bases and 2 bases respectively, with 12 bases between them. Library preparation (for TCRbeta) was performed with unique molecular identifiers. TCRdb redid the calling of the PCR reads with MiXCR, one entry per CDR3 protein. The sample has around 200,000 distinct CDR3 sequences, roughly a tenth seen once; the top ten hold approximately 5.9%. This chain connects TRBV18 to TRBJ2-5, with a tentative D call TRBD2 (6 bases). This clonotype originated in a human donor who donated a stem cell graft to a child with acute lymphoblastic leukemia. Sequenced here: PBMCs from the stem cell graft donor, sampled from the stem cell graft. The CDR3 region is CASSAGRLQETQYF. DNA of the CDR3: TGTGCCAGCTCAGCCGGGAGACTTCAAGAGACCCAGTACTTC.